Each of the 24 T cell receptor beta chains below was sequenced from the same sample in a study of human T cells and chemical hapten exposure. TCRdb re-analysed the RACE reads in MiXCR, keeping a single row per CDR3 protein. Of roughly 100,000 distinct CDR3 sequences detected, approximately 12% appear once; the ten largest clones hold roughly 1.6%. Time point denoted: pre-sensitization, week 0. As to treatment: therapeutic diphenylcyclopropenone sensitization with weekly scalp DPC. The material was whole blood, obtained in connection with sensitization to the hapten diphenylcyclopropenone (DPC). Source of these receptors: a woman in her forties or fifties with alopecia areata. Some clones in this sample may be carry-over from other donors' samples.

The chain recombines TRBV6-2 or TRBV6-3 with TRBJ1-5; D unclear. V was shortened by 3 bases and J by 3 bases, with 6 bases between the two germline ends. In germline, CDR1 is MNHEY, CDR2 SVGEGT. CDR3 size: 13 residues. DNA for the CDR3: TGTGCCAGCAGTTATGACTTCAATCAGCCCCAGCATTTT. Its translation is CASSYDFNQPQHF.

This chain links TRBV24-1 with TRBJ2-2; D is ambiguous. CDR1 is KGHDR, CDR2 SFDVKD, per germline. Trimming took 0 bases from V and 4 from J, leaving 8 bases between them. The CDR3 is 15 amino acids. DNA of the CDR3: TGTGCCACCAGTGATTTGGGAAAACCCACCGGGGAGCTGTTTTTT. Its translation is CATSDLGKPTGELFF.

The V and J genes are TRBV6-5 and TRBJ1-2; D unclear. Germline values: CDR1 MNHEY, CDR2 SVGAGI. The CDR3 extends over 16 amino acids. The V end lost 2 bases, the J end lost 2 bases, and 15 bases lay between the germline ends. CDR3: CASSYDVALGNYGYTF. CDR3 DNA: TGTGCCAGCAGTTACGACGTGGCTCTAGGGAACTATGGCTACACCTTC.

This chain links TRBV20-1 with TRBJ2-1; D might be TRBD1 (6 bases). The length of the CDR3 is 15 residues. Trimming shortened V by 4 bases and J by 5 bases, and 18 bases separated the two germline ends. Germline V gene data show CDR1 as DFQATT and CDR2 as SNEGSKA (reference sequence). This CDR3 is CSAKLDRSGDNEQFF. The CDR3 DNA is TGCAGTGCTAAATTAGACAGGTCCGGGGACAATGAGCAGTTCTTC.

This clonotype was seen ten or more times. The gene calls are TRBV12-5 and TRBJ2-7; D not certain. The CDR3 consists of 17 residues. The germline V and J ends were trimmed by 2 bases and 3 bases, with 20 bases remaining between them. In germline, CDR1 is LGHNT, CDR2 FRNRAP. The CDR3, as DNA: TGTGCTAGTGGTTTGAGAAGAAGGCGAGCCGAGCTCTACGAGCAGTACTTC. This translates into CASGLRRRRAELYEQYF.

CDR3 in DNA: TGCAGCGCCCATAGCGGGGGGGCCGAAAACATTCAGTACTTC. Protein product: CSAHSGGAENIQYF. The rearrangement uses TRBV29-1 and TRBJ2-4; 11 bases are a match to TRBD2. Germline CDR1 SQVTM, CDR2 ANQGSEA. The CDR3 covers 14 residues. With 7 bases clipped from V and 5 bases from J, the junction kept 7 bases outside the gene matches.

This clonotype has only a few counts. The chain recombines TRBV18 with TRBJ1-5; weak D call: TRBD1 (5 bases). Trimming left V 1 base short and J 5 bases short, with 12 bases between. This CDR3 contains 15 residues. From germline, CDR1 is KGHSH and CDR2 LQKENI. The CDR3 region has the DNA TGTGCCAGCTCACCACTCCCGGGGGGAGATCAGCCCCAGCATTTT. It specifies CASSPLPGGDQPQHF.

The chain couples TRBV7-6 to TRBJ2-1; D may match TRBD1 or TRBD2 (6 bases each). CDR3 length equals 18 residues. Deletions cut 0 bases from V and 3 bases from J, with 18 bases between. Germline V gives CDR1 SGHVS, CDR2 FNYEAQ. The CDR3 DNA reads TGTGCCAGCAGCTTAGCCGGAAGGGGGAGGTTCATCTACAATGAGCAGTTCTTC. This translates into CASSLAGRGRFIYNEQFF.

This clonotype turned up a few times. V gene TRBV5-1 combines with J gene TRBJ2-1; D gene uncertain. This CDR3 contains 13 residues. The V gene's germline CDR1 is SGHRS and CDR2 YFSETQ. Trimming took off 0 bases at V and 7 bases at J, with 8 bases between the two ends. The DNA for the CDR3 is TGCGCCAGCAGCTTGGATAACGGGAATGAGCAGTTCTTC. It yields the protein CASSLDNGNEQFF.

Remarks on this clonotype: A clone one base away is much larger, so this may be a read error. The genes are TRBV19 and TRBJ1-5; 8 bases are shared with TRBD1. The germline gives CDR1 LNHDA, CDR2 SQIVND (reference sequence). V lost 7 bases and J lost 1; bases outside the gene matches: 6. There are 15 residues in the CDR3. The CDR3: CASKDRAISNQPQHF. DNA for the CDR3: TGTGCCAGTAAGGACAGGGCGATAAGCAATCAGCCCCAGCATTTT.

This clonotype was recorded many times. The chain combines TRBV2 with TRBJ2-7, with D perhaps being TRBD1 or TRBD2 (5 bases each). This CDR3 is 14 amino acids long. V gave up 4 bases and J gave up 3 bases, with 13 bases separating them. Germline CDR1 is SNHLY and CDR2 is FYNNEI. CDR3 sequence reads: CASSVAPGHYEQYF. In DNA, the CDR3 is TGTGCCAGCAGTGTTGCGCCGGGGCACTACGAGCAGTACTTC.

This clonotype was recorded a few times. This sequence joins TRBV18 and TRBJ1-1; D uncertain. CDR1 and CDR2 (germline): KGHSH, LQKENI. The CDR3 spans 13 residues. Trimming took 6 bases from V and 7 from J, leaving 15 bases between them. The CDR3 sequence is CASSTEVVFEAFF. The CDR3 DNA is TGTGCCAGCTCGACCGAGGTAGTTTTTGAAGCTTTCTTT.

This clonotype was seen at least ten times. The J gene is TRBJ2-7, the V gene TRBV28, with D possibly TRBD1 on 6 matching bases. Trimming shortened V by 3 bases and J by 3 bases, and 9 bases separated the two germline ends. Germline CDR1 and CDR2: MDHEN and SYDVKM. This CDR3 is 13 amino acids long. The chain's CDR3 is CASSFQGRYEQYF. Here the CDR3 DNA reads TGTGCCAGCAGTTTTCAGGGGCGCTACGAGCAGTACTTC.

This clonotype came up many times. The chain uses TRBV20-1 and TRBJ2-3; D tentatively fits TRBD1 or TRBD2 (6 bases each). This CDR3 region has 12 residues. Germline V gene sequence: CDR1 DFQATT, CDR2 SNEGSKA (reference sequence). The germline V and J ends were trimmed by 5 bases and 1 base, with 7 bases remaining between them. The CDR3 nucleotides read TGCAGTGCTGGGGGGCGCACAGATACGCAGTATTTT. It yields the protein CSAGGRTDTQYF.

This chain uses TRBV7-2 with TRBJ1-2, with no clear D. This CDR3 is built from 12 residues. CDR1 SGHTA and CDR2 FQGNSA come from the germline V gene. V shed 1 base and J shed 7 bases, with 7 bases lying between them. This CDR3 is CASSLGVFGYTF. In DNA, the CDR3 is TGTGCCAGCAGCTTAGGGGTTTTTGGCTACACCTTC.

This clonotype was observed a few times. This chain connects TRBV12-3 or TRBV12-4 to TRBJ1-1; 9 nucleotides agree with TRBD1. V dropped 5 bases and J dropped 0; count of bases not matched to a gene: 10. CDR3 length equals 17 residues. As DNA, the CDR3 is TGTGCCAGCAGTCGTCCCGGGACAGGGTTTTTGAACACTGAAGCTTTCTTT. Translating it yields CASSRPGTGFLNTEAFF.

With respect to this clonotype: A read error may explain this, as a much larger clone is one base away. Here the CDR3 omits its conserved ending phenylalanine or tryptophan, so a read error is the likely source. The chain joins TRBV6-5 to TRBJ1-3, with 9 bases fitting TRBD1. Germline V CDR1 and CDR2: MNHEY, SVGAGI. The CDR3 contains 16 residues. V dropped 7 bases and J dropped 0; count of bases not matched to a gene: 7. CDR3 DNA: TGTGCCAGCATGGGACAGGGAGTAAGCTCTGGAAACACCATATATCTT. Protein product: CASMGQGVSSGNTIYL.

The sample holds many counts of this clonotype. Here the CDR3 DNA reads TGCAGTGCTAGATCTGTTAACGAGCAGTACTTC. This sequence encodes CSARSVNEQYF. The chain recombines TRBV20-1 with TRBJ2-7; D unresolved. The germline V gene has CDR1 DFQATT and CDR2 SNEGSKA (reference sequence). V lost 2 bases and J 5 bases, leaving 7 bases between the germline ends. The CDR3 runs 11 residues.

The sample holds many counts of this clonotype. CDR3 sequence reads: CASSQETAGHEQYF. The CDR3 nucleotides are TGCGCCAGCAGCCAAGAAACAGCCGGCCACGAGCAGTACTTC. The rearrangement joins TRBV4-3 to TRBJ2-7, with no clear D. Between the trimmed V and J ends, which lost 0 bases and 5 bases, there was a span of 11 bases. Germline CDR1 LGHNA, CDR2 YSLEER. The CDR3 totals 14 residues.

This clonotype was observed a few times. The CDR3 spells CASSEQQGASEAFF. The CDR3 DNA sequence: TGTGCCAGCAGTGAACAACAGGGGGCAAGTGAAGCTTTCTTT. V is TRBV12-3 or TRBV12-4 and J is TRBJ1-1; TRBD1 aligns across 9 bases. The J segment lost 7 bases and the V segment lost 5 bases, leaving 8 bases of the junction unmatched. The CDR3 runs 14 residues.

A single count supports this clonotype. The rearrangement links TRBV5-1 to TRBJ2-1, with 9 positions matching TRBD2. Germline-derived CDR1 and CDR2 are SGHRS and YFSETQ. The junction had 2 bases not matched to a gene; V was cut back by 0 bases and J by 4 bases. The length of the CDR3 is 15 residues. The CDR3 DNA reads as TGCGCCAGCAGCTTGGGACTAGCGGTATACAATGAGCAGTTCTTC. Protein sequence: CASSLGLAVYNEQFF. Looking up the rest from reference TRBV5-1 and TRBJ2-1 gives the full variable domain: KAGVTQTPRYLIKTRGQQVTLSCSPISGHRSVSWYQQTPGQGLQFLFEYFSETQRNKGNFPGRFSGRQFSNSRSEMNVSTLELGDSALYLCASSLGLAVYNEQFFGPGTRLTVL.

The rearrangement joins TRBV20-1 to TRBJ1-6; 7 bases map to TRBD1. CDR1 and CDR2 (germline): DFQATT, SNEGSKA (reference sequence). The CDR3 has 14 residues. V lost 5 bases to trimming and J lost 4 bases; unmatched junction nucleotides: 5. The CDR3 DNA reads TGCAGTGCTGGGACAGCCTCATATAATTCACCCCTCCACTTT. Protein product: CSAGTASYNSPLHF.

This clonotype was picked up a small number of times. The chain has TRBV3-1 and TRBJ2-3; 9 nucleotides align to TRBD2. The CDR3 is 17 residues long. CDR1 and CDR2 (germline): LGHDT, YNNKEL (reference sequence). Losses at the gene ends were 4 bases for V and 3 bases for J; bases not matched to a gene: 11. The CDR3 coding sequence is TGTGCCAGCAGCCGGGCGGGGGGGCGCCTTGGTACAGATACGCAGTATTTT. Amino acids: CASSRAGGRLGTDTQYF.

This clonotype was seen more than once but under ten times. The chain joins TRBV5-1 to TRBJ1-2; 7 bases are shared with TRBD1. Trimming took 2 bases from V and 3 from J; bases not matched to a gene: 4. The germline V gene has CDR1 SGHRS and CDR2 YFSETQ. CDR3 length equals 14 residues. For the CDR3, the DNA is TGCGCCAGCAGCTTCGGACAGGACTACTATGGCTACACCTTC. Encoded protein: CASSFGQDYYGYTF.